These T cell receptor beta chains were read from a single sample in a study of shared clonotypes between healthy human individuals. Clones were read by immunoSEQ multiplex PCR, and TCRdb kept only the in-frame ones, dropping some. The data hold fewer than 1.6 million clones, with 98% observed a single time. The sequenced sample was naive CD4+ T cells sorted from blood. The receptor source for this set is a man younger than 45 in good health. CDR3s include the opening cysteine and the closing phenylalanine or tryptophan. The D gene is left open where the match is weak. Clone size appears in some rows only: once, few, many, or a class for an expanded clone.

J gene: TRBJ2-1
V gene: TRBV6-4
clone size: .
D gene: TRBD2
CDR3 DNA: TGTGCCAGCAGTGAAGGCCCGAGCGGGAGGGCCAGGACCTACAATGAGCAGTTCTTC
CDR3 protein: CASSEGPSGRARTYNEQFF

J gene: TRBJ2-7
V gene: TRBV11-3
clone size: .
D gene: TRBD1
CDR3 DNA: TGTGCCAGCAGCTCTGGGGACAGGGGGCTGTACGAGCAGTACTTC
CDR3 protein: CASSSGDRGLYEQYF

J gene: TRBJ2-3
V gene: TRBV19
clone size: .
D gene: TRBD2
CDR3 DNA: TGTGCCAGTAGGGCCCCTAGCGGGAGCCATACGCAGTATTTT
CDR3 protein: CASRAPSGSHTQYF

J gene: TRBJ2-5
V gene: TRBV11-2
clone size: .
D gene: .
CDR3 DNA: TGTGCCAGCAGCTTGCAAGAGACCCAGTACTTC
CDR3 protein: CASSLQETQYF

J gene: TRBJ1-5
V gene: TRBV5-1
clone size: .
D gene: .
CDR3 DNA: TGCGCCAGCAGCTTGGGGGGGATCAATCAGCCCCAGCATTTT
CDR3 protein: CASSLGGINQPQHF

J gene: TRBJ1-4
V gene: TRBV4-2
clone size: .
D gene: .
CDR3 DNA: TGTGCCAGCAGCCCCCGCGATTCGCTTAATGAAAAACTGTTTTTT
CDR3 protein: CASSPRDSLNEKLFF

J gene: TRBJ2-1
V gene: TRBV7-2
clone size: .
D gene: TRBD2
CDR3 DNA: TGTGCCAGCAAGGGACTAGTCTACAATGAGCAGTTCTTC
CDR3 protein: CASKGLVYNEQFF

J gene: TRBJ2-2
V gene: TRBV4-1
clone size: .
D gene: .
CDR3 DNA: TGCGCCAGCAGCCAAGGTCTCCTAAACACCGGGGAGCTGTTTTTT
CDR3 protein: CASSQGLLNTGELFF

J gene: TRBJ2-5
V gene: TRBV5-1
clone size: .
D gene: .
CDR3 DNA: TGCGCCAGCAGCTTGGACAGTAACCAAGAGACCCAGTACTTC
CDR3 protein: CASSLDSNQETQYF

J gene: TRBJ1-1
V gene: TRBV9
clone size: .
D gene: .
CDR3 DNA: TGTGCCAGCAGCGTTGCCATGGGGACTGAAGCTTTCTTT
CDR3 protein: CASSVAMGTEAFF

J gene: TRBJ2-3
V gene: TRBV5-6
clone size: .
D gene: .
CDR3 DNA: TGTGCCAGCAGCTCCGGGATAGGAGTCACAGATACGCAGTATTTT
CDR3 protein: CASSSGIGVTDTQYF

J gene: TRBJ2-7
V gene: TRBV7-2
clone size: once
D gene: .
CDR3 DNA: TGTGCCAGCAGCTTAACGGCCAGCTCCTACGAGCAGTACTTC
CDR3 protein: CASSLTASSYEQYF

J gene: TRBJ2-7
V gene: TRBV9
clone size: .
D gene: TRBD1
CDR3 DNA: TGTGCCAGCACCAAAAGCCCGGACAGGTCCCACGAGCAGTACTTC
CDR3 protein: CASTKSPDRSHEQYF

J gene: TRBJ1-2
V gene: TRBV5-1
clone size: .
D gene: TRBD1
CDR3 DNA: TGCGCCAGCAGCTCGCTTACTGGACAGGGGGCAAGGGGCTACACCTTC
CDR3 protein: CASSSLTGQGARGYTF

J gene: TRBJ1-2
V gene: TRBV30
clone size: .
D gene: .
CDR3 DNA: TGTGCCTGGAGTGTACGTGGGGTAAAATCCAACTATGGCTACACCTTC
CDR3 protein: CAWSVRGVKSNYGYTF

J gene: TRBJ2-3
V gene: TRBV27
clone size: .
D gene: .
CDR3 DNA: TGTGCCAGCAGTTTGGGGCGGCAGCGCCTGGATACGCAGTATTTT
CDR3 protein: CASSLGRQRLDTQYF

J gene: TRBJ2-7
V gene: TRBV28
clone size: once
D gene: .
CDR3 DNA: TGTGCCAGCACCCTATCCCCCGGAGGACAGATTAAGCAGTACTTC
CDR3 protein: CASTLSPGGQIKQYF

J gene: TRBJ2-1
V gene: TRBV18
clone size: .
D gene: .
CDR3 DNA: TGTGCCAGCTCACCCGCGCACAATGAGCAGTTCTTC
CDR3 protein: CASSPAHNEQFF

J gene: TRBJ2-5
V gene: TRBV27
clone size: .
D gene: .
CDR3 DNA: TGTGCCAGCAGTCCACCTAAGGGATACCAAGAGACCCAGTACTTC
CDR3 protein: CASSPPKGYQETQYF

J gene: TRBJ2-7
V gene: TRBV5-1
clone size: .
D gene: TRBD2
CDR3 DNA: TGCGCCAGCAAATCCGGGACTAGCGGGAGGGCTCCCTACGAGCAGTACTTC
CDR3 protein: CASKSGTSGRAPYEQYF